This T cell receptor (beta chain) was sequenced for a study of blood T cells in healthy people across ages. Concerning this clonotype itself: Its target is unknown.

The study, taken as a whole, reports: No one knew whether donors had CMV, which possibly confounded expanded clonotype changes. Among long-lived donors, naive CD4+ cells were more numerous and diversity higher than in aged donors.

The authors ran a second PCR of roughly 6 to 11 cycles using a sample-barcoded 5' primer and a J-beta primer mix. Each CDR3 protein gets one entry after TCRdb re-called the 5' RACE reads with MiXCR. The sample has some 550,000 distinct CDR3 sequences, around 48% seen once. The CDR3 sequence is 14 residues long. The germline gives CDR1 SGHRS, CDR2 YFSETQ. Germline trimming cut 3 bases from V and 6 bases from J; bases unmatched to any gene: 5. Sequenced: blood. The rearrangement links TRBV5-1 to TRBJ2-2; TRBD1 matches 7 bases. This clonotype was sampled from a man aged 80 or over in good health. CDR3 sequence: CASSSTGAAGELFF. The CDR3 nucleotides are TGCGCCAGCAGCTCAACAGGGGCGGCCGGGGAGCTGTTTTTT.